What follows are 24 T cell receptor delta chains derived from one specimen sequenced in a study of γδ T cells in repeated Plasmodium falciparum infection. TCRdb used CATT to re-call clones from the multiplex PCR reads. The table records tens of thousands of delta-chain clones, approximately 1% of them present only once. Bulk repertoires came from Vgamma9/Vdelta2+ or Vdelta2-negative gammadelta T cells flow-sorted from PBMC. The material sequenced was gamma-delta T cells from blood. These receptors originate from a pool of human donors (malaria-infected and uninfected, not separated).

This clone was detected a few times. Translating this DNA gives a protein that differs at residue 4 from the TCRdb one, which belongs to a much larger clone; a read error is likely, and the protein shown is this translation. The chain recombines TRDV2 with TRDJ2; 11 bases align to TRDD3. The J gene, not given by TCRdb, was assigned here from a germline match of the nucleotide sequence. This CDR3 is 23 amino acids long. Germline loops: CDR1 GEAIGNYY, CDR2 EKD. The CDR3 loop reads CACNTVKGFEIMGDTRRTAQLFF. CDR3 in DNA: TGTGCCTGTAACACCGTAAAAGGATTCGAAATAATGGGGGATACGCGTAGGACAGCACAACTCTTCTTT.

This clone appeared many times. The mismatch at residue 5 between this DNA's translation and the TCRdb protein of a much larger clone likely reflects a read error; the protein shown is translated from the DNA. The chain combines TRDV1 with TRDJ1; 7 positions agree with TRDD3. The CDR3 is 19 residues long. V lost 5 bases and J lost 4; bases outside the gene matches: 22. Germline values: CDR1 TSWWSYY, CDR2 QGS. As DNA, the CDR3 is TGTGCTCTTGGGAGAACTGCAGTAGCTGTACTGGGGCGGGGCGATAAACTCATCTTT. Translation gives CALGRTAVAVLGRGDKLIF.

A word on this clone: It differs at one base from a far larger clone, so likely a read error. The sample carries other DNA sequences with the same CDR3. This chain connects TRDV1 to TRDJ1, with D tentatively TRDD2 (7 bases). The J gene is not listed in TCRdb, so it was assigned here from a DNA match to germline. Trimming pared 0 bases from V and 0 bases from J, leaving 35 bases between. The germline V gene has CDR1 TSWWSYY and CDR2 QGS. The CDR3 extends over 24 amino acids. The CDR3: CALGELGFLLPRRFLGRNTDKLIF. The CDR3 DNA is TGTGCTCTTGGGGAACTCGGTTTCTTGCTTCCTAGACGATTCCTGGGGCGAAACACCGATAAACTCATCTTT.

Many counts were recorded for this clone. The sample has other DNA sequences that encode this CDR3 too. The CDR3 nucleotides read TGTGCTCTTGGGGGGGGTCCTTCCTACACTACTGGGGATGCGTACACCGATAAACTCATCTTT. Translating it yields CALGGGPSYTTGDAYTDKLIF. This rearrangement joins TRDV1 to TRDJ1; TRDD2 agrees at 9 bases. The CDR3 length is 21 residues. The V gene end was trimmed by 4 bases and the J gene end by 0 bases; junction bases not matched to a gene: 21. Germline CDR1 reads TSWWSYY; CDR2 reads QGS.

By share of the sample, this clone is large (0.1 to 1%). Other DNA sequences in the same sample also yield this CDR3. The rearrangement joins TRDV2 to TRDJ2; D is perhaps TRDD3 (6 bases). Trimming pared 0 bases from V and 4 bases from J, leaving 11 bases between. CDR1 GEAIGNYY and CDR2 EKD come from the germline V gene. There are 15 residues in the CDR3. This chain's CDR3 is CACDTVGGRTAQLFF. CDR3 bases: TGTGCCTGTGACACCGTAGGGGGACGGACAGCACAACTCTTCTTT.

As for this clone: TCRdb's protein for this DNA is that of a much larger clone and differs from the translation at residue 18, likely a read error; the protein shown is the DNA translation. With the J gene uncalled, the V gene is TRDV1; the table's D call of TRDD3 was not tested on the DNA. Germline CDR1 reads TSWWSYY; CDR2 reads QGS. This CDR3 is 19 amino acids long. CDR3 bases: TGTGCTCTTGGGGAACTAGTCCTACTGGGGGGCCCCTACACCGATAAACTCACCTTT. This translates into CALGELVLLGGPYTDKLTF.

This clone has more than one count but fewer than ten. TCRdb attributes to this sequence the protein of a much larger clone, which differs from the DNA translation at residue 6; a read error is likely, and the protein displayed is translated from the DNA. This rearrangement joins TRDV1 to TRDJ4; 11 bases are shared with TRDD3. The J gene is absent in TCRdb and was assigned here via DNA matching to germline. The CDR3 has 28 amino acids. The germline V gene encodes CDR1 TSWWSYY and CDR2 QGS. Trimming at V came to 3 bases and at J to 2 bases, leaving 44 bases not matched to a gene. DNA of the CDR3: TGTGCTCTTGGGGACGCTTTGAGGGGCCTTCCTGTACCTGGATGGGGGATACGCCGAGATTCCCCCGAGAGACCCCTGATCTTT. This codes for CALGDALRGLPVPGWGIRRDSPERPLIF.

For this clone: TCRdb's entry gives the protein of a much larger clone, which mismatches this DNA's translation at residue 5, likely from a read error; the protein reported here is translated from the DNA. The chain employs TRDV2 and TRDJ1; 9 positions match TRDD3. The CDR3 covers 18 residues. Germline assignment: CDR1 GEAIGNYY and CDR2 EKD. Trimming took 3 bases from V and 0 from J; bases not matched to a gene: 13. CDR3 coding DNA: TGTGCCTGTGACCACATGGGGACTGGGGGACTACACACCGATAAACTCATCTTT. Protein: CACDHMGTGGLHTDKLIF.

Notes on this clone: TCRdb attributes to this sequence the protein of a much larger clone, which differs from the DNA translation at residue 12; a read error is likely, and the protein displayed is translated from the DNA. The chain couples TRDV2 to TRDJ1; 8 bases map to TRDD3. Here the J gene was assigned by germline matching of the DNA, as TCRdb has none. The germline V gene encodes CDR1 GEAIGNYY and CDR2 EKD. V dropped 3 bases and J dropped 1; count of bases not matched to a gene: 15. The CDR3 runs to 18 residues. In DNA form, the CDR3 reads TGTGCCTGTGACGCCATTAATACTGGGGGCCTGTGCACCGATAAACTCATCTTT. It is translated as CACDAINTGGLCTDKLIF.

This clone was counted only a few times. The protein TCRdb gives is from a much larger clone and does not agree with this DNA's translation at residue 3, likely a read error; the protein shown here comes from the DNA. This chain links TRDV2 with TRDJ1; 8 bases agree with TRDD3. Germline V lookup: CDR1 GEAIGNYY, CDR2 EKD. The CDR3 has 19 amino acids. In DNA, the CDR3 is TGTGCCCGTGACACCGGCTCTTTACTGGGGGCCTCTCTGACCGATAAACTCATCTTT. Amino acids: CARDTGSLLGASLTDKLIF.

In this sample, this clone turned up a few times. A far larger clone is just one base off, so this is likely a read error. The same CDR3 arises from other DNA sequences in this sample as well. The rearrangement uses TRDV1 and TRDJ1; D possibly corresponds to TRDD3 (6 bases). Germline values: CDR1 TSWWSYY, CDR2 QGS. This CDR3 has 22 residues. CDR3 protein: CALGDGRVSGFSGEPYTDKLIF. The CDR3 region has the DNA TGTGCTCTTGGGGATGGTAGAGTCTCGGGGTTCTCGGGGGAACCTTACACCGATAAACTAATCTTT.

This clone is medium-sized. Other nucleotide sequences from this sample produce the same CDR3. Although no V gene was called, TRDJ1 is the J gene; the D call in the table, TRDD3, was not verified against the DNA. The CDR3 runs 16 residues. The CDR3 nucleotides are TGTGCTCTTGGGGAAGTACCCGCCTATACCACCGATAAACTCATCTTT. Translating gives CALGEVPAYTTDKLIF.

As to this clone: TCRdb attributes to this sequence the protein of a much larger clone, which differs from the DNA translation at residue 3; a read error is likely, and the protein displayed is translated from the DNA. This chain joins TRDV2 and TRDJ1; 8 bases are shared with TRDD3. No J segment appears in TCRdb, so it was assigned here by matching the sequence to germline. CDR3 length: 17 residues. The germline V gene has CDR1 GEAIGNYY and CDR2 EKD. Here the CDR3 DNA reads TGTGCCCGTGACTCCGTACTGGGGGCTAGAAACACCGATAAACTCATCTTT. It codes for CARDSVLGARNTDKLIF.

This clone has only a few counts. This likely traces to a read error, being one base from a far larger clone. The sample holds other DNA sequences that translate to the same CDR3. This rearrangement joins TRDV1 to TRDJ1; 9 positions agree with TRDD3. This CDR3 is built from 19 residues. Germline CDR1 is TSWWSYY and CDR2 is QGS. CDR3 in amino acids: CALGEKRKGYWGNTDKLIF. DNA for the CDR3: TGTGCTCTTGGGGAAAAAAGGAAAGGTTACTGGGGGAACACCGATAAGCTCATCTTT.

This clone was seen more than once but under ten times. The TCRdb record carries a much larger clone's protein, which differs from this DNA's translation at residue 4; a read error is the likely cause, and the protein listed here is the DNA translation. V and J are TRDV2 and TRDJ1; 11 bases line up with TRDD3. The J gene, not given by TCRdb, was assigned here from a germline match of the nucleotide sequence. Germline lookup yields CDR1 GEAIGNYY and CDR2 EKD. The CDR3 runs 19 residues. The CDR3 spells CACGTVGVLVGDTPDKLIF. The CDR3 bases are TGTGCCTGTGGCACCGTGGGCGTACTGGTGGGGGATACGCCCGATAAACTCATCTTT.

This clone has only a few counts. Translating this DNA gives a protein that differs at residue 12 from the TCRdb one, which belongs to a much larger clone; a read error is likely, and the protein shown is this translation. V and J are TRDV2 and TRDJ1, with 8 positions matching TRDD3. TCRdb lists no J gene, so it was determined here by aligning the DNA to germline. CDR1 and CDR2 from the germline V gene are GEAIGNYY and EKD. CDR3 size: 25 residues. The V and J ends lost 1 base and 2 bases, in that order; junction bases with no gene match: 35. The CDR3 nucleotides are TGTGCCTGTGACACTTCCTGCTTTAGACTGGGGGCTCACGCATCCAGCCGAACCAATACCGATAAACTCATCTTT. This translates into CACDTSCFRLGAHASSRTNTDKLIF.

This clone was counted only a few times. This DNA translates differently at residue 11 from the TCRdb protein, which is that of a much larger clone; a read error is likely, and the protein shown is the DNA's own translation. The chain employs TRDV1 and TRDJ1; D ambiguous. The J gene comes from matching the DNA to germline here; TCRdb lacks it. V lost 5 bases, J lost 0 bases, and 25 bases lay in between. The V gene's germline CDR1 is TSWWSYY and CDR2 QGS. This CDR3 has 19 residues. This CDR3 is CALGYYYRSLPSYTDKLIF. In DNA form, the CDR3 reads TGTGCTCTTGGGTACTACTATCGGTCTTTGCCCTCGTACACCGATAAACTCATCTTT.

This clone has just a few counts. This probably arose from a read error, given a far larger clone one base away. The sample contains more than one DNA sequence encoding this CDR3. The V call is TRDV1, the J call TRDJ1; tentatively, D is TRDD3 (6 bases). Germline V gene sequence: CDR1 TSWWSYY, CDR2 QGS. The CDR3 contains 19 residues. The CDR3 region is CALGEDTTLYPSYTDKLIF. The CDR3 DNA sequence: TGTGCCCTTGGGGAGGATACTACCTTGTACCCTTCGTACACCGATAAACTCATCTTT.

With respect to this clone: A read error may be the cause here, since a much bigger clone is one base away. Other DNA sequences from this sample encode an identical CDR3 as well. This chain connects TRDV1 to TRDJ3; 9 bases are a match to TRDD2. CDR3 length equals 30 residues. CDR1 and CDR2 from the germline V gene are TSWWSYY and QGS. Trimming at V came to 4 bases and at J to 1 base, leaving 41 bases not matched to a gene. CDR3 sequence: CALGAPSYYFLGERGRLRGRSSWDTRQMFF. CDR3 coding DNA: TGTGCTCTTGGGGCACCTTCCTACTACTTCTTGGGGGAGCGGGGACGCCTAAGAGGACGGTCATCCTGGGACACCCGACAGATGTTTTTC.

About this clone itself: TCRdb shows a much larger clone's protein in place of this DNA's translation, and the two differ at residue 10, likely through a read error; the protein shown is translated from the DNA. The CDR3 sequence is CAFNHLLPPLVLSNIGGWRLIF. CDR3 in DNA: TGTGCCTTCAATCACCTTCTTCCTCCGTTGGTACTCTCAAATATCGGAGGTTGGAGACTCATCTTT. V usage is TRDV3 and J usage is TRDJ1, with D possibly being TRDD2 (6 bases). TCRdb does not report a J gene; here it was assigned by matching the DNA to germline references. The germline V and J ends were trimmed by 3 bases and 10 bases, with 48 bases remaining between them. Germline CDR1 is TVYSNPD and CDR2 is GDNSRS (reference sequence). The CDR3 sequence is 22 residues long. Looking up the rest from reference TRDV3 and TRDJ1 gives the full variable domain: CDKVTQSSPDQTVASGSEVVLLCTYDTVYSNPDLFWYRIRPDYSFQFVFYGDNSRSEGADFTQGRFSVKHILTQKAFHLVISPVRTEDSATYYCAFNHLLPPLVLSNIGGWRLIFGKGTRVTVEP.

This clone was seen a few times. The protein TCRdb gives is from a much larger clone and does not agree with this DNA's translation at residue 14, likely a read error; the protein shown here comes from the DNA. The rearrangement joins TRDV1 to TRDJ1; TRDD3 agrees at 8 bases. No J gene was available from TCRdb, and it was assigned here by a germline match of the DNA. Germline V gene lookup returns CDR1 TSWWSYY and CDR2 QGS. V lost 4 bases to trimming and J lost 1 base; unmatched junction nucleotides: 26. The CDR3 extends over 22 amino acids. The CDR3 sequence is CALGATPQTVIGGCVFTDKLIF. DNA of the CDR3: TGTGCTCTTGGGGCAACCCCTCAAACCGTGATTGGGGGATGCGTCTTCACCGATAAACTCATCTTT.

This clone turned up a few times. The amino acid sequence in TCRdb belongs to a much larger clone and departs from this DNA's translation at residue 5, likely a sequencing read error; the sequence shown is translated from the DNA. The V gene is TRDV1, the J gene TRDJ1; 8 bases are a match to TRDD3. Germline matching of the DNA provided the J gene here, since TCRdb leaves it blank. CDR1 and CDR2 (germline): TSWWSYY, QGS. The CDR3 consists of 19 residues. CDR3 DNA sequence: TGTGCTCTTGGGCCGAAAGGCCGGGAGCACTGGGGGCCCACCCATAAACTCATCTTT. Protein product: CALGPKGREHWGPTHKLIF.

This clone has a count of ten or more. The protein given by TCRdb reflects a much larger clone and differs at residue 4 from this DNA's translation, likely from a read error; the protein shown is the DNA's translation. In the same sample, other DNA sequences code for this CDR3. This chain joins TRDV1 and TRDJ1; 12 bases are shared with TRDD3. The CDR3 length is 18 residues. Germline CDR1 and CDR2: TSWWSYY and QGS. The CDR3 protein is CALRETQELLGDTLKLIF. The CDR3 DNA reads TGTGCTCTTAGGGAAACGCAGGAACTACTGGGGGATACCCTTAAACTCATCTTT.

In its sample, this clone is medium-sized (0.01 to 0.1%). V is TRDV2 and J is TRDJ1, with 7 bases that match TRDD3. V dropped 3 bases and J dropped 0; count of bases not matched to a gene: 15. Germline V lookup: CDR1 GEAIGNYY, CDR2 EKD. The CDR3 contains 18 residues. CDR3 amino acids: CACDAVSAGGLYTDKLIF. CDR3 nucleotides: TGTGCCTGTGACGCTGTAAGTGCTGGGGGTTTGTACACCGATAAACTCATCTTT.